The present T cell receptor beta chain was sequenced within a study of cytomegalovirus exposure and HLA in healthy donors. This clone has more than one count but fewer than ten. The donors comprised healthy bone marrow donors. 13 Jbeta primers and 60 Vbeta primers were used for the PCR. Measured with immunoSEQ multiplex PCR; TCRdb has only the in-frame clones, and not every one. This table holds roughly 120,000 clones, roughly 70% found once. The sample was PBMCs. The TCR originated in a man aged 40-49 years in good health and CMV-seropositive.

In DNA, the CDR3 is TGTGCCAGCAAAGGCAGGCCCGGGCCCCAGCATTTT. Amino acids: CASKGRPGPQHF. The V and J genes are TRBV2 and TRBJ1-5; no reliable D call. CDR1 SNHLY and CDR2 FYNNEI come from the germline V gene. This CDR3 contains 12 residues. V lost 7 bases and J lost 9, with 13 bases in between.